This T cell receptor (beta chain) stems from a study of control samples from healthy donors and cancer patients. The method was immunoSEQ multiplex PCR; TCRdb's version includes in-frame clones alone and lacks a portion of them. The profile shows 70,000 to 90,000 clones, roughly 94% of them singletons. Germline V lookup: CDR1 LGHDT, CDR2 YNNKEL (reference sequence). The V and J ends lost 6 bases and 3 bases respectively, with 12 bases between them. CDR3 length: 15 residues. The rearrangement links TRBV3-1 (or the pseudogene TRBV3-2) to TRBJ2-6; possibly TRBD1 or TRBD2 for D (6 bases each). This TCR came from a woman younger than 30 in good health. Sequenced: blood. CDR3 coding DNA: TGTGCCAGCAGTTACGGGGGCAGTGGGGCCAACGTCCTGACTTTC. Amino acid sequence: CASSYGGSGANVLTF.